The rows below give T cell receptor beta chains drawn from one sample of a study of blood T cells in healthy people across ages. A single record per CDR3 protein comes from TCRdb applying MiXCR to the 5' RACE reads. The sample lists about 840,000 distinct CDR3 sequences, around 29% occurring once. This same sample was also taken into another study, of T cells of mothers and their children.

The sequencing sample was made of blood. The origin of the receptors is a woman aged 40 to 50 in good health. Each CDR3 is given with its conserved first and last residue. The order of the fields is J gene, V gene, clone size, D gene, CDR3 protein, CDR3 DNA. D genes are given only for firm matches. Expanded clones are given a class, and other clones once, few, many or no size at all.

J gene: TRBJ2-7
V gene: TRBV12-3/TRBV12-4
clone size: .
D gene: .
CDR3 protein: CACSWGTVSYEQYF
CDR3 DNA: TGTGCCTGCAGTTGGGGAACGGTCTCCTACGAGCAGTACTTC

J gene: TRBJ1-2
V gene: TRBV5-4
clone size: .
D gene: .
CDR3 protein: CASEIREAPANYGYTF
CDR3 DNA: TGTGCCAGCGAAATTAGGGAAGCCCCTGCTAACTATGGCTACACCTTC

J gene: TRBJ2-1
V gene: TRBV12-3/TRBV12-4
clone size: few
D gene: .
CDR3 protein: CASKRTAQAGGPLFYNEQFF
CDR3 DNA: TGTGCCAGCAAACGAACGGCCCAGGCCGGGGGGCCCCTCTTTTACAATGAGCAGTTCTTC

J gene: TRBJ2-3
V gene: TRBV20-1
clone size: many
D gene: .
CDR3 protein: CSAKGLSTSTDTQYF
CDR3 DNA: TGCAGTGCTAAAGGACTGTCTACTAGCACAGATACGCAGTATTTT

J gene: TRBJ2-3
V gene: TRBV20-1
clone size: few
D gene: TRBD2
CDR3 protein: CSASASGGATDTQYF
CDR3 DNA: TGCAGTGCCTCCGCTAGCGGGGGGGCGACAGATACGCAGTATTTT

J gene: TRBJ2-5
V gene: TRBV29-1
clone size: many
D gene: TRBD1
CDR3 protein: CSVETTTGGTDWYQETQYF
CDR3 DNA: TGCAGCGTTGAAACAACGACAGGGGGTACCGATTGGTACCAAGAGACCCAGTACTTC

J gene: TRBJ2-1
V gene: TRBV2
clone size: many
D gene: .
CDR3 protein: CASSDPFAGLVYNEQFF
CDR3 DNA: TGTGCCAGCAGTGATCCGTTCGCGGGACTCGTCTACAATGAGCAGTTCTTC

J gene: TRBJ1-5
V gene: TRBV12-3/TRBV12-4
clone size: .
D gene: TRBD1
CDR3 protein: CASSGTGQEFNQPQHF
CDR3 DNA: TGTGCCAGCAGTGGGACTGGACAGGAGTTCAATCAGCCCCAGCATTTT

J gene: TRBJ2-1
V gene: TRBV24-1
clone size: .
D gene: TRBD2
CDR3 protein: CATGEGWLAGRNSYNEQFF
CDR3 DNA: TGTGCCACCGGTGAAGGGTGGCTAGCGGGGAGGAACTCCTACAATGAGCAGTTCTTC

J gene: TRBJ1-1
V gene: TRBV7-9
clone size: many
D gene: .
CDR3 protein: CASSSSLNTEAFF
CDR3 DNA: TGTGCCAGCAGCTCCTCGTTGAACACTGAAGCTTTCTTT

J gene: TRBJ2-1
V gene: TRBV28
clone size: .
D gene: TRBD2
CDR3 protein: CASSFRAGVPFF
CDR3 DNA: TGTGCCAGCAGTTTTCGGGCGGGGGTGCCGTTCTTC

J gene: TRBJ2-5
V gene: TRBV12-3/TRBV12-4
clone size: many
D gene: .
CDR3 protein: CASSLVGRTPQETQYF
CDR3 DNA: TGTGCCAGCAGTTTAGTGGGCAGAACCCCCCAAGAGACCCAGTACTTC

J gene: TRBJ1-2
V gene: TRBV9
clone size: many
D gene: .
CDR3 protein: CASSVDPSTSSSGYTF
CDR3 DNA: TGTGCCAGCAGCGTAGACCCTTCGACATCGTCTAGTGGCTACACCTTC

J gene: TRBJ1-1
V gene: TRBV11-2
clone size: .
D gene: .
CDR3 protein: CASSPLGAGLNTEAFF
CDR3 DNA: TGTGCCAGCAGCCCGCTTGGGGCGGGCCTGAACACTGAAGCTTTCTTT

J gene: TRBJ2-7
V gene: TRBV7-2
clone size: .
D gene: TRBD1
CDR3 protein: CASSLSVTGCGEQYF
CDR3 DNA: TGTGCCAGCAGCCTAAGCGTGACAGGGTGTGGCGAGCAGTACTTC

J gene: TRBJ1-4
V gene: TRBV5-1
clone size: few
D gene: .
CDR3 protein: CASSAGGTTNEKLFF
CDR3 DNA: TGCGCCAGCAGCGCCGGGGGGACAACTAATGAAAAACTGTTTTTT

J gene: TRBJ1-4
V gene: TRBV6-5
clone size: .
D gene: .
CDR3 protein: CASSYSLGGAETNEKLFF
CDR3 DNA: TGTGCCAGCAGTTACTCCTTGGGGGGCGCAGAAACTAATGAAAAACTGTTTTTT

J gene: TRBJ2-1
V gene: TRBV3-1
clone size: .
D gene: .
CDR3 protein: CASTPGVDSGNEQFF
CDR3 DNA: TGTGCCAGCACTCCGGGGGTGGATTCGGGCAATGAGCAGTTCTTC

J gene: TRBJ1-5
V gene: TRBV28
clone size: .
D gene: .
CDR3 protein: CASRPTARQQRGQPQHF
CDR3 DNA: TGTGCCAGCCGTCCCACTGCACGACAACAGAGGGGTCAGCCCCAGCATTTT